Each of the 29 T cell receptor beta chains below was sequenced from the same sample in a study of shared clonotypes between healthy human individuals. Sequenced by immunoSEQ multiplex PCR; TCRdb stores in-frame clones only, minus some. The profile shows roughly 490,000 clones, 76% of them singletons. Sequencing was performed on PBMCs. These receptor sequences come from a woman between 40 and 50 years old in good health. Some clones in this sample may be carry-over from other donors' samples.

This clone has a handful of counts. V and J are TRBV7-6 and TRBJ2-3, with TRBD2 matching over 7 bases. The CDR3 is made up of 15 amino acids. Germline V gene data show CDR1 as SGHVS and CDR2 as FNYEAQ. V lost 0 bases, J lost 1 base, and 1 base stayed unmatched. CDR3 in DNA: TGTGCCAGCAGCTTAGCGGCGGGGGGCACAGATACGCAGTATTTT. Protein product: CASSLAAGGTDTQYF.

V is TRBV4-2 and J is TRBJ2-5, with 8 nucleotides matching TRBD2. V was clipped by 0 bases and J by 8 bases; unmatched bases: 8. CDR3 length: 15 amino acids. Germline CDR1 and CDR2: LGHNA and YNFKEQ. This CDR3 reads CASSQDRLARGTQYF. CDR3 coding DNA: TGTGCCAGCAGCCAAGATAGACTAGCGCGAGGAACCCAGTACTTC.

The chain carries TRBV18 and TRBJ1-2; D unresolved. The CDR3 covers 15 residues. CDR1 and CDR2 from the germline V gene are KGHSH and LQKENI. Trimming removed 3 bases from V and 2 bases from J, with 13 bases in between. The CDR3, as DNA: TGTGCCAGCTCACCGAGGTCCATAGAAAACTATGGCTACACCTTC. Translating it yields CASSPRSIENYGYTF. Full variable domain (missing parts from reference TRBV18 and TRBJ1-2): NAGVMQNPRHLVRRRGQEARLRCSPMKGHSHVYWYRQLPEEGLKFMVYLQKENIIDESGMPKERFSAEFPKEGPSILRIQQVVRGDSAAYFCASSPRSIENYGYTFGSGTRLTVV.

The rearrangement links TRBV5-8 to TRBJ1-5; D ambiguous. V lost 6 bases and J 9 bases, leaving 10 bases between the germline ends. CDR1 and CDR2 (germline): SGHTS, YDEGEE. The length of the CDR3 is 11 residues. CDR3 in amino acids: CASTSRGPQHF. DNA of the CDR3: TGTGCCAGCACCTCTCGGGGGCCCCAGCATTTT. The variable domain in full, with the rest retrieved from reference TRBV5-8 and TRBJ1-5, is EAGVTQSPTHLIKTRGQQATLRCSPISGHTSVYWYQQALGLGLQFLLWYDEGEERNRGNFPPRFSGRQFPNYSSELNVNALELEDSALYLCASTSRGPQHFGDGTRLSIL.

V gene TRBV7-2 combines with J gene TRBJ1-1; TRBD1 aligns across 7 bases. The V segment lost 5 bases and the J segment 3 bases; nucleotides outside the gene matches: 6. CDR1 is SGHTA and CDR2 is FQGNSA in the germline V gene. The CDR3 is 14 residues long. CDR3 coding DNA: TGTGCCAGCAGCACCCCACAGGGGCACACTGAAGCTTTCTTT. Translation gives CASSTPQGHTEAFF.

This clone was seen a few times. The chain has TRBV11-1 and TRBJ1-4; possible D gene TRBD1, 6 bases. Germline V gene lookup returns CDR1 SGHAT and CDR2 FQDESV (reference sequence). CDR3 length equals 14 residues. V lost 5 bases to trimming and J lost 8 bases, with 15 bases between them. The CDR3 protein is CASSPGEEEEKLFF. In DNA, the CDR3 is TGTGCCAGCAGCCCAGGGGAGGAGGAGGAAAAACTGTTTTTT.

About this clone: The likely explanation is a read error, given a far larger clone one base away. Other DNA sequences in the same sample also yield this CDR3. The genes are TRBV4-2 and TRBJ2-5; D is perhaps TRBD2 (7 bases). The end of the DNA fits TRBJ2-7 better, so the J call may be wrong. This CDR3 spans 15 amino acids. Per the germline V gene, CDR1 is LGHNA and CDR2 is YNFKEQ. The DNA for the CDR3 is TGTGCCAGCGGCCAAGGGGAGGGGGAATACGCCGAGCAGTACTTC. Amino acid sequence: CASGQGEGEYAEQYF.

This clone was counted between two and nine times. This chain uses TRBV5-4 with TRBJ1-4, with a weak D call TRBD1 (5 bases). V shed 4 bases and J shed 6 bases, with 16 bases lying between them. The germline V gene encodes CDR1 SGHNT and CDR2 YYREEE (reference sequence). CDR3 length: 15 residues. The CDR3 coding sequence is TGTGCCAGCAGCCCAGGTGGATGGGGGGATGAAAAACTGTTTTTT. It translates to CASSPGGWGDEKLFF.

The chain recombines TRBV28 with TRBJ2-7; 10 bases agree with TRBD2. Trimming cost V 10 bases and J 7 bases; bases outside gene matches: 10. CDR1 and CDR2 (germline): MDHEN, SYDVKM. There are 13 residues in the CDR3. In DNA, the CDR3 is TGTGCCATAAAGCGGGAGGGCGTATGGGAGCAGTACTTC. This sequence encodes CAIKREGVWEQYF.

This chain joins TRBV29-1 and TRBJ2-7; 8 bases agree with TRBD1. There are 13 residues in the CDR3. Germline CDR1 SQVTM, CDR2 ANQGSEA. V lost 6 bases to trimming and J lost 0 bases; unmatched junction nucleotides: 4. CDR3 DNA sequence: TGCAGCGTAGCGGACAGGGCCTCCTACGAGCAGTACTTC. As protein: CSVADRASYEQYF.

This clone showed up many times. The chain recombines TRBV10-3 with TRBJ1-5; D is unresolved. The CDR3 has 15 amino acids. With 6 bases removed from V and 2 bases from J, the gap between germline ends came to 14 bases. The V gene's germline CDR1 is ENHRY and CDR2 SYGVKD. CDR3: CAIREGGEGNQPQHF. CDR3 nucleotides: TGTGCCATCAGAGAGGGCGGCGAGGGCAATCAGCCCCAGCATTTT.

This clone was seen a few times. This chain links TRBV11-3 with TRBJ2-1; D unresolved. This CDR3 is built from 14 residues. V lost 1 base to trimming and J lost 3 bases, with 7 bases between them. Germline V gene sequence: CDR1 SGHNT, CDR2 YENEEA. The CDR3 region has the DNA TGTGCCAGCAGCTTAGGGGTGAGCTACAATGAGCAGTTCTTC. Protein product: CASSLGVSYNEQFF.

The CDR3 here is CASRDGTGKNTEAFF. CDR3 coding DNA: TGTGCCAGCAGAGACGGGACAGGGAAGAACACTGAAGCTTTCTTT. This chain links TRBV27 with TRBJ1-1; 9 positions match TRBD1. The CDR3 has 15 residues. Germline trimming cut 6 bases from V and 1 base from J; bases unmatched to any gene: 6. Germline CDR1 reads MNHEY; CDR2 reads SMNVEV (reference sequence).

This clone was picked up a small number of times. The chain's CDR3 is CASSFNWGTGELFF. CDR3 in DNA: TGTGCCAGCAGCTTCAACTGGGGCACCGGGGAGCTGTTTTTT. The V and J genes are TRBV7-2 and TRBJ2-2; D gene ambiguous. Germline V gene sequence: CDR1 SGHTA, CDR2 FQGNSA. CDR3 length equals 14 residues. V was shortened by 3 bases and J by 4 bases, with 9 bases between the two germline ends.

The CDR3 region has the DNA TGTGCCAGCAGCTTCACGGGACTAGGGGCCGTACATGAGCAGTTCTTC. Translated, it gives CASSFTGLGAVHEQFF. J is TRBJ2-1 and V is TRBV5-4, with 8 bases fitting TRBD2. This CDR3 has 16 residues. The J segment lost 8 bases and the V segment lost 2 bases, leaving 12 bases of the junction unmatched. Germline CDR1 reads SGHNT; CDR2 reads YYREEE (reference sequence).

This chain joins TRBV7-2 and TRBJ2-2; TRBD2 matches 14 bases. The CDR3 covers 15 residues. Germline values: CDR1 SGHTA, CDR2 FQGNSA. V was clipped by 4 bases and J by 5 bases; unmatched bases: 0. CDR3 residues: CASSWTSGRTGELFF. CDR3 coding DNA: TGTGCCAGCAGCTGGACTAGCGGGAGGACCGGGGAGCTGTTTTTT.

This clone has more than one count but fewer than ten. J is TRBJ2-7 and V is TRBV6-1; D ambiguous. The CDR3 extends over 14 amino acids. CDR1 is MNHNS, CDR2 SASEGT, per germline. The V and J ends lost 3 bases and 8 bases respectively, with 17 bases between them. The CDR3 here is CASSDHTDGPKQYF. The CDR3 DNA is TGTGCCAGCAGTGACCACACGGACGGTCCCAAGCAGTACTTC.

The chain joins TRBV6-6 to TRBJ2-1, with 9 positions matching TRBD1. J lost 9 bases, V lost 4 bases, and 7 bases had no gene match. The CDR3 loop spans 14 amino acids. The germline V gene has CDR1 MNHNY and CDR2 SVGAGI (reference sequence). Written as DNA, the CDR3 is TGTGCCAGCAGTTTTCCCGGACAGGGGACTGAGCAGTTCTTC. Translation gives CASSFPGQGTEQFF.

The genes are TRBV5-6 and TRBJ2-1; 11 positions match TRBD1. Germline V lookup: CDR1 SGHDT, CDR2 YYEEEE. Trimming took 3 bases from V and 8 from J; bases not matched to a gene: 19. There are 19 residues in the CDR3. This CDR3 is CASSSPGTGGISSGDEQFF. In DNA form, the CDR3 reads TGTGCCAGCAGCTCACCCGGGACAGGGGGGATTTCCTCCGGGGATGAGCAGTTCTTC.

Worth noting for this clone: Distinct nucleotide sequences in the sample also encode this CDR3. The J gene is TRBJ2-7, the V gene TRBV5-6; maybe TRBD1 (5 bases). V was trimmed by 8 bases and J by 3 bases, leaving 15 bases between them. The CDR3 consists of 13 residues. Germline V gene lookup returns CDR1 SGHDT and CDR2 YYEEEE. The CDR3 reads CASSGHEHYEQYF. The CDR3 DNA reads TGTGCCAGTTCAGGACACGAACACTACGAGCAGTACTTC.

The V call is TRBV2, the J call TRBJ1-5; a weak D match, TRBD1 (6 bases). From germline, CDR1 is SNHLY and CDR2 FYNNEI. V lost 1 base and J 6 bases, leaving 10 bases between the germline ends. CDR3 size: 14 residues. CDR3 protein: CASSEGGGIQPQHF. The DNA of the CDR3 is TGTGCCAGCAGTGAAGGGGGGGGCATTCAGCCCCAGCATTTT.

This clone turned up a few times. The gene calls are TRBV19 and TRBJ1-5; no clear D gene. The CDR3 is 14 residues long. The ends were cut back, 7 bases at V and 6 bases at J, with 16 bases in the middle. Germline V gives CDR1 LNHDA, CDR2 SQIVND (reference sequence). The CDR3 coding sequence is TGTGCCAGTACCCCAGCCGCTTTCTTTCAGCCCCAGCATTTT. Translating gives CASTPAAFFQPQHF.

Details on this clone: The sample contains more than one DNA sequence encoding this CDR3. The chain couples TRBV18 to TRBJ2-2, with D uncertain. This CDR3 region has 12 residues. The V end lost 3 bases, the J end lost 3 bases, and 2 bases lay between the germline ends. Germline CDR1 and CDR2: KGHSH and LQKENI. DNA of the CDR3: TGTGCCAGCTCACCTTACACCGGGGAGCTGTTTTTT. Protein: CASSPYTGELFF.

The genes are TRBV7-9 and TRBJ2-5; D may match TRBD1 or TRBD2 (6 bases each). CDR1 and CDR2 (germline): SEHNR, FQNEAQ (reference sequence). Trimming removed 1 base at V and 2 bases at J, with 11 bases between. The CDR3 covers 15 residues. The CDR3 here is CASSLEGGRQETQYF. The CDR3 DNA reads TGTGCCAGCAGCTTAGAGGGGGGACGGCAAGAGACCCAGTACTTC. The full variable domain, rest sourced from reference TRBV7-9 and TRBJ2-5, is DTGVSQNPRHKITKRGQNVTFRCDPISEHNRLYWYRQTLGQGPEFLTYFQNEAQLEKSRLLSDRFSAERPKGSFSTLEIQRTEQGDSAMYLCASSLEGGRQETQYFGPGTRLLVL.

This clone was seen a single time. This sequence joins TRBV10-3 and TRBJ1-5; tentatively, D is TRBD1 (5 bases). The CDR3 sequence is 18 residues long. Germline CDR1 is ENHRY and CDR2 is SYGVKD. Trimming left V 0 bases short and J 1 base short, with 16 bases between. DNA for the CDR3: TGTGCCATCAGTGAGTCTCTTGGGGGGAGCAGGAGCAATCAGCCCCAGCATTTT. This translates into CAISESLGGSRSNQPQHF.

This chain joins TRBV5-1 and TRBJ2-7, with TRBD2 identical over 13 bases. Germline values: CDR1 SGHRS, CDR2 YFSETQ. J lost 6 bases, V lost 4 bases, and 10 bases had no gene match. CDR3 length: 16 residues. CDR3 sequence reads: CASSPDRTSGSGEQYF. DNA of the CDR3: TGCGCCAGCAGCCCGGATAGGACTAGCGGGAGCGGCGAGCAGTACTTC. The full variable domain, with the rest looked up from reference TRBV5-1 and TRBJ2-7, is KAGVTQTPRYLIKTRGQQVTLSCSPISGHRSVSWYQQTPGQGLQFLFEYFSETQRNKGNFPGRFSGRQFSNSRSEMNVSTLELGDSALYLCASSPDRTSGSGEQYFGPGTRLTVT.

The V gene is TRBV28, the J gene TRBJ1-5; D unresolved. Germline assignment: CDR1 MDHEN and CDR2 SYDVKM. The CDR3 covers 12 residues. Trimming removed 1 base at V and 6 bases at J, with 4 bases between. CDR3 region: CASSLSFQPQHF. CDR3 DNA: TGTGCCAGCAGTTTATCCTTTCAGCCCCAGCATTTT.

The chain uses TRBV27 and TRBJ2-2, with TRBD1 matching 7 bases. V gave up 5 bases and J gave up 1 base; unmatched junction bases: 7. CDR1 and CDR2 (germline): MNHEY, SMNVEV (reference sequence). This CDR3 is 16 amino acids long. Here the CDR3 DNA reads TGTGCCAGCAGTCCCGACCGGGACAGGAACACCGGGGAGCTGTTTTTT. Translating it yields CASSPDRDRNTGELFF.

This chain links TRBV4-3 with TRBJ2-2, with 8 bases that match TRBD2. The CDR3 runs to 16 residues. Germline CDR1 and CDR2: LGHNA and YSLEER. V gave up 1 base and J gave up 3 bases; unmatched junction bases: 4. The DNA for the CDR3 is TGCGCCAGCAGCCAAGGGTCAGCGGGAGACACCGGGGAGCTGTTTTTT. This codes for CASSQGSAGDTGELFF.